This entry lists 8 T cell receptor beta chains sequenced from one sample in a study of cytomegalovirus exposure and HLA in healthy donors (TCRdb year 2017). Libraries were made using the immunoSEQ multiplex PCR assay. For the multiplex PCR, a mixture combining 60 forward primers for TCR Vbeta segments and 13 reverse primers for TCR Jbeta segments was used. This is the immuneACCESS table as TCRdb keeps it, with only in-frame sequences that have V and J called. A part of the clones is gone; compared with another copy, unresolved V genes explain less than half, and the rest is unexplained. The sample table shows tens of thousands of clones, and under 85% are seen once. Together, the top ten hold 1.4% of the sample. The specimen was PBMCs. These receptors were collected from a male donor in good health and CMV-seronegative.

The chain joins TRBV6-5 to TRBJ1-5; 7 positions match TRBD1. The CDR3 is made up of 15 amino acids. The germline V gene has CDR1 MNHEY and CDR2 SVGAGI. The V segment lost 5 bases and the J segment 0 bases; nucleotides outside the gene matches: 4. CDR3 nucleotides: TGTGCCAGCAGTCCCCGGACAGGTAGCAATCAGCCCCAGCATTTT. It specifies CASSPRTGSNQPQHF.

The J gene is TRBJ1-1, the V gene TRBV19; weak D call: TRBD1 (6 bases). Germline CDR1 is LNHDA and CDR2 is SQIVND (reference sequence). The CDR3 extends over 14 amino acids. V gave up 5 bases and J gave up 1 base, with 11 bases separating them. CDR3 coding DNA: TGTGCCAGTAGTTTCAGGGGTAGGAACACTGAAGCTTTCTTT. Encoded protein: CASSFRGRNTEAFF.

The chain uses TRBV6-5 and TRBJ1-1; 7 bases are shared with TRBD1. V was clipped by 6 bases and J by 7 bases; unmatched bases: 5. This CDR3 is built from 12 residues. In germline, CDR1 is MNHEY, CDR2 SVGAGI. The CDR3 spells CASSQGGLEAFF. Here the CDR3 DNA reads TGTGCCAGCAGCCAGGGGGGCCTTGAAGCTTTCTTT.

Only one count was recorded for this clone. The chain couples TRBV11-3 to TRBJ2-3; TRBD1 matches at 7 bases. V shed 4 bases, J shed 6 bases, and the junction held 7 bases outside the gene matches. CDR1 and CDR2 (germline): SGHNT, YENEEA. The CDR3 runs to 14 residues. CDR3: CASSSGQVGDTQYF. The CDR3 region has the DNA TGTGCCAGCAGCTCCGGACAGGTTGGGGATACGCAGTATTTT.

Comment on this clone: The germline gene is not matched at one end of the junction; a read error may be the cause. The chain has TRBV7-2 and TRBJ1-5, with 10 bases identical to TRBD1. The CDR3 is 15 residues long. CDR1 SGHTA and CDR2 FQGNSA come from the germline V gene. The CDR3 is CASSGTGDGNRPQHF. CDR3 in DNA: TGTGCCAGCAGCGGGACAGGGGACGGCAATCGGCCCCAGCATTTT. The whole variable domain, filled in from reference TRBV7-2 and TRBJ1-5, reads GAGVSQSPSNKVTEKGKDVELRCDPISGHTALYWYRQSLGQGLEFLIYFQGNSAPDKSGLPSDRFSAERTGGSVSTLTIQRTQQEDSAVYLCASSGTGDGNRPQHFGDGTRLSIL.

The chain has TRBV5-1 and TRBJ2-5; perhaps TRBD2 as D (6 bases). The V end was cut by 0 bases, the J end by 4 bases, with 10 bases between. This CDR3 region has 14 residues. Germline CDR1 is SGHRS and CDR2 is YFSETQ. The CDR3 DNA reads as TGCGCCAGCAGCTTGGCGGGAGTGGTAGAGACCCAGTACTTC. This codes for CASSLAGVVETQYF.

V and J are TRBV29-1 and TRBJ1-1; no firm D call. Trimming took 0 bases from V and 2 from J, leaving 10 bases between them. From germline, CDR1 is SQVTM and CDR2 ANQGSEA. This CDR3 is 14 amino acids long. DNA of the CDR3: TGCAGCGTTGAAGAGTTATCGGGAAACACTGAAGCTTTCTTT. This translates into CSVEELSGNTEAFF.

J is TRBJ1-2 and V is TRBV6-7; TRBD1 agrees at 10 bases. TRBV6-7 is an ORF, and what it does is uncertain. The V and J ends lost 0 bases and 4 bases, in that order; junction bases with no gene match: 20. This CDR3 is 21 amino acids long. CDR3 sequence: CASSYSIRARDRGLQGYGYTF. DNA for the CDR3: TGTGCCAGCAGTTACTCGATAAGGGCGAGGGACAGGGGCCTCCAGGGCTATGGCTACACCTTC.